This passage covers 21 T cell receptor beta chains from one sample sequenced in a study of early T cells in non-severe SARS-CoV-2 infection. TCRdb re-called the 5' RACE reads through MiXCR, storing one row per CDR3 protein. Of around 60,000 distinct CDR3 sequences listed, 18% are singletons. Material: whole blood, obtained at baseline. The receptor source for this set is an adult who was a healthcare worker with PCR-confirmed SARS-CoV-2 infection or an uninfected control (not recorded which).

This clonotype has a handful of counts. The rearrangement joins TRBV7-2 to TRBJ2-5; D gene ambiguous. CDR1 SGHTA and CDR2 FQGNSA come from the germline V gene. With 2 bases removed from V and 5 bases from J, the gap between germline ends came to 9 bases. CDR3 size: 13 residues. The CDR3 DNA reads TGTGCCAGCAGCTTACCGGAGTATGAGACCCAGTACTTC. This sequence encodes CASSLPEYETQYF.

This clonotype has a handful of counts. The chain links TRBV5-6 to TRBJ2-7; 7 nucleotides agree with TRBD1. This CDR3 is 15 amino acids long. Trimming cost V 0 bases and J 5 bases; bases outside gene matches: 8. The germline CDR1 and CDR2 sequences are SGHDT and YYEEEE. The CDR3 DNA reads TGTGCCAGCAGCTTGGAGACAGGGATCCACCACGAGCAGTACTTC. It specifies CASSLETGIHHEQYF.

This chain connects TRBV3-1 to TRBJ1-3; possible D gene TRBD1, 5 bases. Germline V gives CDR1 LGHDT, CDR2 YNNKEL (reference sequence). CDR3 length equals 15 residues. V was clipped by 2 bases and J by 2 bases, with 10 bases between them. The CDR3 region has the DNA TGTGCCAGCAGCCAAACGGGGGGAGCTGGAAACACCATATATTTT. Its protein is CASSQTGGAGNTIYF.

V gene TRBV7-9 combines with J gene TRBJ2-3; 7 bases match TRBD1. CDR3 length: 15 amino acids. The V gene's germline CDR1 is SEHNR and CDR2 FQNEAQ (reference sequence). J gave up 0 bases and V 5 bases, and 5 bases lay outside the gene matches. The DNA for the CDR3 is TGTGCCAGCAGCAAACAGGGGTCGAGCACAGATACGCAGTATTTT. This sequence encodes CASSKQGSSTDTQYF.

This clonotype was counted between two and nine times. V usage is TRBV19 and J usage is TRBJ2-3; D is uncertain. The CDR3 sequence is 14 residues long. Germline V CDR1 and CDR2: LNHDA, SQIVND (reference sequence). Trimming left V 3 bases short and J 0 bases short, with 7 bases between. CDR3: CASSIRSSTDTQYF. In DNA form, the CDR3 reads TGTGCCAGTAGTATCCGGTCTAGCACAGATACGCAGTATTTT.

This chain uses TRBV7-9 with TRBJ1-4; D might be TRBD1 (5 bases). The CDR3 is made up of 14 amino acids. The germline V gene encodes CDR1 SEHNR and CDR2 FQNEAQ (reference sequence). Trimming stripped 5 bases from V and 4 bases from J, with 11 bases between. CDR3 in DNA: TGTGCCAGCAGCCACGAGGGGATTAATGAAAAACTGTTTTTT. It codes for CASSHEGINEKLFF.

In this sample, this clonotype turned up many times. The gene calls are TRBV7-2 and TRBJ2-1; D unresolved. The CDR3 runs to 16 residues. Per the germline V gene, CDR1 is SGHTA and CDR2 is FQGNSA. With 5 bases removed from V and 5 bases from J, the gap between germline ends came to 19 bases. CDR3 sequence reads: CASSPLASQSNNEQFF. CDR3 DNA: TGTGCCAGCAGCCCCCTCGCCAGCCAATCCAACAATGAGCAGTTCTTC.

This clonotype was observed a few times. This sequence joins TRBV7-2 and TRBJ2-3; D unresolved. Germline V gene data show CDR1 as SGHTA and CDR2 as FQGNSA. The V gene lost 1 base and the J gene lost 2 bases, with 10 bases spanning the gap. The CDR3 contains 15 residues. The CDR3 loop reads CASSLVLQATDTQYF. The CDR3 DNA is TGTGCCAGCAGCTTAGTCCTTCAGGCCACAGATACGCAGTATTTT. Full variable domain (outside the CDR3, taken from reference TRBV7-2 and TRBJ2-3): GAGVSQSPSNKVTEKGKDVELRCDPISGHTALYWYRQSLGQGLEFLIYFQGNSAPDKSGLPSDRFSAERTGGSVSTLTIQRTQQEDSAVYLCASSLVLQATDTQYFGPGTRLTVL.

This clonotype was observed at least ten times. The chain combines TRBV29-1 with TRBJ2-5; D is uncertain. This CDR3 comprises 13 residues. V was shortened by 5 bases and J by 2 bases, with 12 bases between the two germline ends. Germline CDR1 SQVTM, CDR2 ANQGSEA. CDR3 in amino acids: CSVMRSGQETQYF. The DNA of the CDR3 is TGCAGCGTTATGCGGTCCGGGCAAGAGACCCAGTACTTC. Variable domain in full (rest from reference TRBV29-1 and TRBJ2-5): SAVISQKPSRDICQRGTSLTIQCQVDSQVTMMFWYRQQPGQSLTLIATANQGSEATYESGFVIDKFPISRPNLTFSTLTVSNMSPEDSSIYLCSVMRSGQETQYFGPGTRLLVL.

This clonotype was observed a handful of times. The rearrangement links TRBV3-1 to TRBJ1-1, with 7 bases lining up with TRBD1. Losses at the gene ends were 3 bases for V and 1 base for J; bases not matched to a gene: 5. Germline V gives CDR1 LGHDT, CDR2 YNNKEL (reference sequence). There are 15 residues in the CDR3. The CDR3 loop reads CASSQSGTANTEAFF. CDR3 bases: TGTGCCAGCAGCCAGTCCGGGACAGCGAACACTGAAGCTTTCTTT.

The V call is TRBV3-1, the J call TRBJ2-3; D is possibly TRBD1 (6 bases). The V gene's germline CDR1 is LGHDT and CDR2 YNNKEL (reference sequence). V was shortened by 3 bases and J by 8 bases, with 12 bases between the two germline ends. This CDR3 comprises 13 residues. Here the CDR3 DNA reads TGTGCCAGCAGCCAGGAGCAGGGGACTACGCAGTATTTT. This gives the protein CASSQEQGTTQYF.

The V gene is TRBV7-2, the J gene TRBJ2-3; tentative D call: TRBD2 (6 bases). CDR3 size: 13 residues. V lost 5 bases, J lost 6 bases, and 12 bases lay in between. Germline CDR1 reads SGHTA; CDR2 reads FQGNSA. The CDR3 coding sequence is TGTGCCAGCAGCGGCCCGACTAGGGATACGCAGTATTTT. Protein sequence: CASSGPTRDTQYF.

A few counts support this clonotype. This chain connects TRBV10-3 to TRBJ2-1, with TRBD2 identical over 8 bases. CDR3 length: 11 residues. V was clipped by 10 bases and J by 8 bases; unmatched bases: 4. Germline loops: CDR1 ENHRY, CDR2 SYGVKD. CDR3 bases: TGTGCCACAGCGGGAGCGGATGAGCAGTTCTTC. Its protein product is CATAGADEQFF.

A word on this clonotype: It is unclear where the CDR3 begins or ends on the DNA, so no DNA is shown, and the CDR3 is as TCRdb lists it. The chain has TRBV29-1 and TRBJ2-2; TRBD1 is taken as the D call from the table, unchecked against the DNA. Termini included, the CDR3 measures 14 amino acids. CDR1 and CDR2 from the germline V gene are SQVTM and ANQGSEA. The CDR3 spells CSASTGVGPGSCFF.

The J gene is TRBJ1-1, the V gene TRBV6-4; D perhaps matches TRBD1 (5 bases). The CDR3 covers 12 residues. Trimming cost V 8 bases and J 4 bases, with 11 bases left between them. CDR1 MRHNA and CDR2 SNTAGT come from the germline V gene. CDR3 bases: TGTGCCAGCGGGGGAGCTGGCACTGAAGCTTTCTTT. It is translated as CASGGAGTEAFF.

This clonotype was detected only a few times. This chain's CDR3 is CASSLGVGDQETQYF. CDR3 bases: TGTGCCAGCAGCTTGGGGGTGGGGGACCAAGAGACCCAGTACTTC. The J gene is TRBJ2-5, the V gene TRBV11-2; D tentatively reads TRBD1 or TRBD2 (5 bases each). CDR3 length: 15 amino acids. Germline CDR1 and CDR2: SGHAT and FQNNGV. Trimming pared 3 bases from V and 0 bases from J, leaving 11 bases between.

There are a few counts of this clonotype. V gene TRBV14 combines with J gene TRBJ2-2; D is perhaps TRBD2 (5 bases). CDR1 and CDR2 from the germline V gene are SGHDN and FVKESK. The length of the CDR3 is 16 residues. V was pared by 1 base and J by 5 bases, with 14 bases between. CDR3 sequence: CASSQVLDYRTGELFF. In nucleotides, the CDR3 is TGTGCCAGCAGCCAAGTACTAGATTATAGGACCGGGGAGCTGTTTTTT.

V usage is TRBV4-1 and J usage is TRBJ1-3; D might be TRBD1 (5 bases). Per germline, CDR1 MGHRA and CDR2 YSYEKL. The ends were cut back, 8 bases at V and 2 bases at J, with 10 bases in the middle. This CDR3 has 13 residues. CDR3 loop: CASSGGTGNTIYF. The CDR3 nucleotides are TGCGCCAGCTCCGGGGGGACTGGAAACACCATATATTTT.

The rearrangement uses TRBV20-1 and TRBJ2-7, with TRBD2 identical over 9 bases. Germline-derived CDR1 and CDR2 are DFQATT and SNEGSKA (reference sequence). The V segment lost 6 bases and the J segment 2 bases; nucleotides outside the gene matches: 11. CDR3 length: 15 amino acids. The CDR3 loop is CSATGATSGPYEQYF. In nucleotides, the CDR3 is TGCAGTGCCACGGGCGCGACTAGCGGCCCCTACGAGCAGTACTTC.

The chain uses TRBV5-8 and TRBJ2-5, with 7 bases that match TRBD2. This CDR3 spans 15 amino acids. Germline lookup yields CDR1 SGHTS and CDR2 YDEGEE. V lost 9 bases and J lost 1; bases outside the gene matches: 12. CDR3 in DNA: TGTGCCAACGGGGGAGGGGACTGGCTCCAAGAGACCCAGTACTTC. Translated, it gives CANGGGDWLQETQYF.

This clonotype was counted a few times. The chain links TRBV5-1 to TRBJ2-7, with TRBD1 matching over 7 bases. The V segment lost 4 bases and the J segment 7 bases; nucleotides outside the gene matches: 11. This CDR3 contains 14 residues. Germline V CDR1 and CDR2: SGHRS, YFSETQ. CDR3: CASSASRDSIEQYF. The CDR3 DNA is TGCGCCAGCAGCGCCTCCCGGGACAGTATTGAGCAGTACTTC.